The 8 T cell receptor beta chains listed next were all sequenced from one sample in a study of T cell responses to AZD1222 COVID-19 vaccine. Clones were read by immunoSEQ multiplex PCR, and TCRdb kept only the in-frame ones, dropping some. The data contain some 130,000 clones, 85% to 90% of them seen just once; the ten biggest clones take up more than 20%. The source material was peripheral blood, sampled on day 0 of AZD1222 vaccination. These receptors were taken from an adult in good health.

The chain is built from TRBV7-2 and TRBJ2-7; 12 bases map to TRBD2. The CDR3 length is 13 residues. The trim removed 5 bases at V and 8 bases at J, leaving 4 bases unmatched. In germline, CDR1 is SGHTA, CDR2 FQGNSA. The CDR3 DNA reads TGTGCCAGCAGCCCCCTAGCGGGGGGGAAGCAGTACTTC. This translates into CASSPLAGGKQYF.

The chain combines TRBV27 with TRBJ1-1; weak D call: TRBD1 (5 bases). Germline V CDR1 and CDR2: MNHEY, SMNVEV (reference sequence). V was clipped by 2 bases and J by 0 bases, with 16 bases between them. There are 17 residues in the CDR3. CDR3 in amino acids: CASSLRSGPGVNTEAFF. The CDR3 DNA reads as TGTGCCAGCAGTTTAAGGTCGGGACCCGGAGTGAACACTGAAGCTTTCTTT.

The CDR3 DNA sequence: TGTGCCAGCAGCCCCGGGGGGGAGGTAAACTACAATGAGCAGTTCTTC. Translation: CASSPGGEVNYNEQFF. The V gene is TRBV5-4, the J gene TRBJ2-1, with 8 positions matching TRBD2. V trimming: 4 bases; J trimming: 3 bases; junction bases outside the gene matches: 9. The CDR3 consists of 16 residues. Germline assignment: CDR1 SGHNT and CDR2 YYREEE (reference sequence). Full variable domain (missing parts from reference TRBV5-4 and TRBJ2-1): ETGVTQSPTHLIKTRGQQVTLRCSSQSGHNTVSWYQQALGQGPQFIFQYYREEENGRGNFPPRFSGLQFPNYSSELNVNALELDDSALYLCASSPGGEVNYNEQFFGPGTRLTVL.

V usage is TRBV28 and J usage is TRBJ1-1; D is unresolved. Germline-derived CDR1 and CDR2 are MDHEN and SYDVKM. V was cut by 3 bases and J by 2 bases, with 19 bases left in between. The CDR3 has 17 amino acids. The CDR3 spells CASSFLGSSTLNTEAFF. CDR3 nucleotide sequence: TGTGCCAGCAGTTTTTTGGGGAGCAGCACGCTCAACACTGAAGCTTTCTTT.

This clone occurred once. J is TRBJ2-5 and V is TRBV14; maybe TRBD1 (6 bases). The ends were cut back, 10 bases at V and 3 bases at J, with 21 bases in the middle. This CDR3 region has 15 residues. Germline V gene sequence: CDR1 SGHDN, CDR2 FVKESK. Written as DNA, the CDR3 is TGTGCCACCACAACAGGGTACCTGAGTGAAGAGACCCAGTACTTC. Protein sequence: CATTTGYLSEETQYF.

This chain links TRBV7-9 with TRBJ2-2; TRBD1 or TRBD2 may be the D gene (5 bases each). Germline V lookup: CDR1 SEHNR, CDR2 FQNEAQ (reference sequence). V lost 5 bases and J 7 bases, leaving 11 bases between the germline ends. The CDR3 totals 13 residues. CDR3 region: CASSPWGSGELFF. In DNA, the CDR3 is TGTGCCAGCAGCCCCTGGGGGAGCGGGGAGCTGTTTTTT.

The chain couples TRBV18 to TRBJ2-7; TRBD1 is a possible D gene (5 bases). Per the germline V gene, CDR1 is KGHSH and CDR2 is LQKENI. Trimming took 9 bases from V and 2 from J, leaving 11 bases between them. This CDR3 contains 12 residues. The CDR3 loop is CASTTEAYEQYF. The CDR3 DNA follows: TGTGCCAGTACGACAGAGGCCTACGAGCAGTACTTC.

The table lists this clone with a count of one. One junction end disagrees with the germline gene, perhaps due to a read error. The V and J genes are TRBV13 and TRBJ2-1; 9 bases agree with TRBD2. The CDR3 runs 15 residues. Per germline, CDR1 PRHDT and CDR2 FYEKMQ (reference sequence). In nucleotides, the CDR3 is TGTGCCCGCAGCTTCGCGGGCGGGGGGGCGAATGAGCAGTTCTTC. It specifies CARSFAGGGANEQFF.